One and the same sample provided the 6 T cell receptor beta chains below, sequenced in a study of blood T cells in healthy people across ages (dated by TCRdb to the mid-2010s). The method was 5' RACE. Data came from an Illumina HiSeq 2500. A second PCR of roughly 6 to 12 cycles was run with a J-beta primer mix and a sample-barcoded 5' primer. The raw public reads went through TCRdb reprocessing: fastp at Q25, MiXCR clone calling, in-frame beta chains kept. Rows with a matching CDR3 protein are joined into one entry that keeps the most common DNA and genes. Across this sample there are about 580,000 distinct CDR3 sequences, with about 45% seen only once. 20% to 25% of the sample rests with the top ten. Sequencing input: blood. The origin of the receptors is a man aged 80 or over in good health.

V gene TRBV6-6 combines with J gene TRBJ2-3, with 8 bases fitting TRBD1. The CDR3 sequence is 17 residues long. Germline V gene sequence: CDR1 MNHNY, CDR2 SVGAGI (reference sequence). After removal of 2 bases from V and 4 bases from J, the junction contained 11 bases not matched to a gene. The CDR3 bases are TGTGCCAGCAGTTACGCAACAGGGGGAAGCATGGCAGATACGCAGTATTTT. This sequence encodes CASSYATGGSMADTQYF.

Points on this clonotype: The DNA is left out, because the CDR3 cannot be placed on it with certainty; the CDR3 is given as TCRdb lists it. The rearrangement uses TRBV12-3 or TRBV12-4 and TRBJ2-3; the table's D call, TRBD1, was not checked against the DNA. 15 amino acids form the CDR3, both terminal residues included. The CDR3 spells CASSFGAGFTDTQYF.

This clonotype appeared a single time. The CDR3 reads CASSFEYSQETQYF. CDR3 sequence (DNA): TGTGCCAGCAGCTTTGAGTATAGCCAAGAGACCCAGTACTTC. This chain connects TRBV7-2 to TRBJ2-5; no clear D gene. This CDR3 is built from 14 residues. V was pared by 3 bases and J by 1 base, with 9 bases between. CDR1 and CDR2 (germline): SGHTA, FQGNSA.

V gene TRBV7-3 combines with J gene TRBJ2-1; D call uncertain. The CDR3 covers 17 residues. Germline CDR1 is SGHTA and CDR2 is FQGTGA. V lost 5 bases and J lost 0, with 17 bases in between. The CDR3 protein is CASSLPHQNLSYNEQFF. The CDR3 DNA sequence: TGTGCCAGCAGCCTTCCCCATCAGAACCTCTCCTACAATGAGCAGTTCTTC.

The V and J genes are TRBV12-5 and TRBJ2-5, with D possibly TRBD2 on 5 matching bases. The CDR3 loop spans 16 amino acids. CDR1 and CDR2 (germline): LGHNT, FRNRAP. Deletions cut 5 bases from V and 3 bases from J, with 19 bases between. The DNA of the CDR3 is TGTGCTAGTGGTGACCCGGACCGACCGGGGAAAGAGACCCAGTACTTC. Translated, it gives CASGDPDRPGKETQYF.

V usage is TRBV20-1 and J usage is TRBJ2-1; 13 bases agree with TRBD2. V lost 3 bases to trimming and J lost 3 bases; unmatched junction nucleotides: 2. Germline CDR1 and CDR2: DFQATT and SNEGSKA (reference sequence). This CDR3 comprises 15 residues. CDR3 nucleotides: TGCAGTGCTAGGGGGACTAGCGGGAACTACAATGAGCAGTTCTTC. Encoded protein: CSARGTSGNYNEQFF.